These 22 T cell receptor beta chains originate from one sample sequenced in a study of cytomegalovirus exposure and HLA in healthy donors. PCR employed 60 Vbeta and 13 Jbeta primers. Measured with immunoSEQ multiplex PCR; TCRdb has only the in-frame clones, and not every one. Of roughly 150,000 clones listed, roughly 76% are singletons. Sequenced sample: PBMCs. All receptors come from a male donor in good health and CMV-seronegative.

The gene calls are TRBV5-1 and TRBJ2-3, with TRBD1 matching 7 bases. Germline V gives CDR1 SGHRS, CDR2 YFSETQ. This CDR3 contains 16 residues. After removal of 0 bases from V and 0 bases from J, the junction contained 4 bases not matched to a gene. The CDR3 reads CASSLGPDRSTDTQYF. The CDR3 DNA reads as TGCGCCAGCAGCTTGGGTCCGGACAGGAGCACAGATACGCAGTATTTT.

A few counts support this clone. The rearrangement links TRBV28 to TRBJ1-2; D not resolved. V lost 5 bases and J 8 bases, leaving 18 bases between the germline ends. Germline V gives CDR1 MDHEN, CDR2 SYDVKM. This CDR3 region has 14 residues. CDR3 amino acids: CASSPAPRAGGYTF. Here the CDR3 DNA reads TGTGCCAGCAGTCCCGCACCTAGGGCGGGCGGCTACACCTTC.

The CDR3 region has the DNA TGTGCCAGCAGCACACCGACCGGGACAGGGTTTCCCCAGTACTTC. This gives the protein CASSTPTGTGFPQYF. The rearrangement uses TRBV27 and TRBJ2-5, with 9 bases that match TRBD1. CDR3 length: 15 amino acids. V lost 6 bases, J lost 9 bases, and 14 bases stayed unmatched. Germline V lookup: CDR1 MNHEY, CDR2 SMNVEV (reference sequence).

CDR3 loop: CASSPGLKNTGELFF. CDR3 bases: TGCGCCAGCAGCCCGGGACTAAAGAACACCGGGGAGCTGTTTTTT. The rearrangement links TRBV5-1 to TRBJ2-2, with 7 bases identical to TRBD2. J was trimmed by 1 base and V by 4 bases; bases with no gene match: 4. This CDR3 is built from 15 residues. Looked up from germline, CDR1 is SGHRS and CDR2 is YFSETQ.

The chain joins TRBV7-2 to TRBJ1-5, with D unresolved. The ends were cut back, 1 base at V and 3 bases at J, with 10 bases in the middle. The CDR3 extends over 15 amino acids. Looked up from germline, CDR1 is SGHTA and CDR2 is FQGNSA. This chain's CDR3 is CASSLVGQLNQPQHF. Written as DNA, the CDR3 is TGTGCCAGCAGCTTAGTGGGCCAGCTCAATCAGCCCCAGCATTTT.

V usage is TRBV5-1 and J usage is TRBJ2-3; D might be TRBD2 (7 bases). V was trimmed by 2 bases and J by 6 bases, leaving 16 bases between them. Germline CDR1 is SGHRS and CDR2 is YFSETQ. There are 15 residues in the CDR3. CDR3 DNA: TGCGCCAGCAGCTTTTCTGGGGGGGCCTCCGATACGCAGTATTTT. Its translation is CASSFSGGASDTQYF.

The genes are TRBV11-2 and TRBJ1-1, with TRBD1 as a possible D gene (6 bases). V lost 7 bases to trimming and J lost 7 bases, with 16 bases between them. The CDR3 is made up of 13 amino acids. Germline V gene data show CDR1 as SGHAT and CDR2 as FQNNGV. The CDR3 region is CASTTTRQDEAFF. CDR3 in DNA: TGTGCCAGCACCACAACCCGACAGGATGAAGCTTTCTTT.

The rearrangement joins TRBV10-3 to TRBJ1-2; D might be TRBD1 (5 bases). Germline CDR1 reads ENHRY; CDR2 reads SYGVKD. V gave up 0 bases and J gave up 8 bases, with 19 bases separating them. CDR3 length equals 16 residues. The CDR3 DNA sequence: TGTGCCATCAGTGAGTCGGAGGGACTCTCAAAGGACGGCTACACCTTC. Protein: CAISESEGLSKDGYTF.

This clone was counted only a few times. The chain links TRBV4-2 to TRBJ1-3; 8 bases align to TRBD1. The CDR3 consists of 18 residues. The germline V gene has CDR1 LGHNA and CDR2 YNFKEQ. After removal of 3 bases from V and 0 bases from J, the junction contained 10 bases not matched to a gene. The CDR3 DNA sequence: TGTGCCAGCAGCCACCCCCCCGGGACAGGAATCTCTGGAAACACCATATATTTT. It encodes CASSHPPGTGISGNTIYF.

This clone showed up just a few times. The rearrangement uses TRBV10-3 and TRBJ1-3; the match to TRBD1 covers 8 bases. CDR3 length: 15 residues. V trimming: 6 bases; J trimming: 0 bases; junction bases outside the gene matches: 4. CDR1 and CDR2 (germline): ENHRY, SYGVKD. CDR3 bases: TGTGCCATCAGGGCAGGGGGCTTCTCTGGAAACACCATATATTTT. Translating gives CAIRAGGFSGNTIYF.

The chain carries TRBV5-6 and TRBJ1-2; TRBD1 aligns across 7 bases. The V gene end was trimmed by 0 bases and the J gene end by 7 bases; junction bases not matched to a gene: 3. Germline V gene sequence: CDR1 SGHDT, CDR2 YYEEEE. The CDR3 has 13 amino acids. The CDR3 loop is CASSLDRGFGYTF. The CDR3 DNA reads as TGTGCCAGCAGCTTGGACAGGGGTTTTGGCTACACCTTC.

This chain uses TRBV11-2 with TRBJ1-1; D may be TRBD1 (5 bases). V was trimmed by 1 base and J by 7 bases, leaving 10 bases between them. From germline, CDR1 is SGHAT and CDR2 FQNNGV. This CDR3 has 13 residues. The CDR3 sequence is CASSLAFDSEAFF. The CDR3 DNA follows: TGTGCCAGCAGCTTAGCTTTCGACAGTGAAGCTTTCTTT.

V is TRBV5-1 and J is TRBJ1-4; the match to TRBD1 covers 7 bases. Trimming at V came to 5 bases and at J to 10 bases, leaving 14 bases not matched to a gene. Per the germline V gene, CDR1 is SGHRS and CDR2 is YFSETQ. CDR3 length: 15 residues. The CDR3 nucleotides are TGCGCCAGCAGAGACCGGGACAGCACGTCTGTAAAACTGTTTTTT. Residues: CASRDRDSTSVKLFF.

The J gene is TRBJ1-3, the V gene TRBV4-1, with 7 bases that match TRBD1. From germline, CDR1 is MGHRA and CDR2 YSYEKL. There are 13 residues in the CDR3. J lost 8 bases, V lost 6 bases, and 7 bases had no gene match. The CDR3 is CASRGKQGDTIYF. CDR3 sequence (DNA): TGCGCCAGCAGGGGGAAGCAGGGGGACACCATATATTTT.

The genes are TRBV6-1 and TRBJ1-2; D may be TRBD1 (6 bases). CDR1 and CDR2 (germline): MNHNS, SASEGT. The CDR3 spans 13 residues. V lost 1 base and J 8 bases, leaving 11 bases between the germline ends. The CDR3 region has the DNA TGTGCCAGCAGTGAAGGGCACAGGGCCGGCTACACCTTC. This gives the protein CASSEGHRAGYTF.

The CDR3 DNA follows: TGTGCCAGCAGCCGTGCGAACGAGCAGTACTTC. Protein sequence: CASSRANEQYF. The chain uses TRBV6-6 and TRBJ2-7, with D hard to call. Germline V lookup: CDR1 MNHNY, CDR2 SVGAGI (reference sequence). V was trimmed by 6 bases and J by 5 bases, leaving 8 bases between them. This CDR3 is built from 11 residues.

The chain employs TRBV6-5 and TRBJ2-5; D is perhaps TRBD1 (6 bases). Germline-derived CDR1 and CDR2 are MNHEY and SVGAGI. Deletions cut 8 bases from V and 4 bases from J, with 14 bases between. CDR3 length: 13 residues. CDR3 DNA: TGTGCCAGCCGGCCAGGGGCGGGAGAGACCCAGTACTTC. Protein: CASRPGAGETQYF.

The chain recombines TRBV5-1 with TRBJ2-1; D perhaps matches TRBD2 (5 bases). The CDR3 runs to 13 residues. V shed 4 bases and J shed 7 bases, with 12 bases lying between them. Germline lookup yields CDR1 SGHRS and CDR2 YFSETQ. CDR3 bases: TGCGCCAGCAGCGTCGGACTGGGGAATGAGCAGTTCTTC. This encodes CASSVGLGNEQFF.

The V gene is TRBV29-1, the J gene TRBJ1-1; D gene unclear. The CDR3 loop spans 12 amino acids. From germline, CDR1 is SQVTM and CDR2 ANQGSEA. V was pared by 7 bases and J by 0 bases, with 9 bases between. The CDR3 loop is CSGAGLNTEAFF. The CDR3 bases are TGCAGCGGGGCAGGTCTGAACACTGAAGCTTTCTTT.

V and J are TRBV5-4 and TRBJ2-5; D perhaps matches TRBD1 (6 bases). The germline V gene encodes CDR1 SGHNT and CDR2 YYREEE (reference sequence). Trimming took 4 bases from V and 0 from J, leaving 16 bases between them. The CDR3 extends over 16 amino acids. The CDR3 DNA is TGTGCCAGCAGCCCAGGGACACCACTAAACCAAGAGACCCAGTACTTC. Protein: CASSPGTPLNQETQYF.

The J gene is TRBJ2-2, the V gene TRBV11-3, with TRBD1 matching 9 bases. CDR1 SGHNT and CDR2 YENEEA come from the germline V gene. Trimming removed 5 bases from V and 4 bases from J; junction bases left unmatched: 8. The CDR3 runs 16 residues. This CDR3 reads CASSPGQGRSTGELFF. The CDR3 nucleotides are TGTGCCAGCAGCCCCGGACAGGGGCGGTCCACCGGGGAGCTGTTTTTT.

The chain links TRBV19 to TRBJ2-7; perhaps TRBD1 as D (5 bases). The CDR3 extends over 13 amino acids. CDR1 and CDR2 from the germline V gene are LNHDA and SQIVND (reference sequence). V lost 1 base to trimming and J lost 2 bases, with 6 bases between them. The CDR3 DNA reads TGTGCCAGTAGTATAGGCAGGGCCTACGAGCAGTACTTC. This encodes CASSIGRAYEQYF.